One and the same sample provided the 30 T cell receptor beta chains below, sequenced in a study of CD4 and CD8 cells across lung adenocarcinoma regions (dated by TCRdb to 2016 to 2019). Libraries were constructed by PCR. The sequencer listed for this sample is HiSeq X Ten. The raw public reads went through TCRdb reprocessing: fastp at Q25, MiXCR clone calling, in-frame beta chains kept. For every CDR3 protein sequence, its rows merge into one entry that carries the most common genes and DNA. The table for this sample lists 10,000 to 15,000 distinct CDR3 sequences; 40% to 55% of them were counted only once. The ten largest account for 26% of the sample. Sequencing was performed on CD8+ T cells from the margin of a lung tumor. What this sample's cell subset or site label stands for: tumor margin region. The receptors derive from a female donor with lung adenocarcinoma. The CD4 and CD8 labels of this study may be unreliable.

The genes are TRBV6-1 and TRBJ2-3; D ambiguous. Germline V gene lookup returns CDR1 MNHNS and CDR2 SASEGT. This CDR3 comprises 11 residues. Trimming took off 8 bases at V and 5 bases at J, with 8 bases between the two ends. The DNA for the CDR3 is TGTGCCAGCCGAGGCAAAGATACGCAGTATTTT. This sequence encodes CASRGKDTQYF.

On this clonotype itself: An end of the junction does not agree with germline; a read error may underlie this. This sequence joins TRBV10-2 and TRBJ2-3; D possibly matches TRBD1 or TRBD2 (6 bases each). The DNA end lines up better with TRBJ2-5; the J call may be wrong. CDR1 is WSHSY, CDR2 SAAADI, per germline. The CDR3 runs to 15 residues. The CDR3 reads CASGHGAGGKDTQYF. DNA for the CDR3: TGCGCCAGCGGGCACGGGGCCGGGGGCAAAGATACCCAGTACTTC.

This clonotype appeared a few times. The chain combines TRBV10-2 with TRBJ2-7, with 10 bases identical to TRBD2. The V and J ends lost 0 bases and 3 bases, in that order; junction bases with no gene match: 2. CDR1 is WSHSY, CDR2 SAAADI, per germline. The CDR3 runs 15 residues. DNA of the CDR3: TGCGCCAGCAGTGAGTCTGAGCGGGGGGGCTACGAGCAGTACTTC. Residues: CASSESERGGYEQYF.

This sequence joins TRBV20-1 and TRBJ2-5, with 11 bases aligning to TRBD1. The CDR3 extends over 13 amino acids. V lost 5 bases and J lost 7; bases outside the gene matches: 6. CDR1 and CDR2 from the germline V gene are DFQATT and SNEGSKA (reference sequence). Written as DNA, the CDR3 is TGCAGTGCTGGCCACGGGACAGGGGGGACCCAGTACTTC. Encoded protein: CSAGHGTGGTQYF.

The chain combines TRBV10-1 with TRBJ2-4, with D uncertain. The germline V gene has CDR1 WNHNN and CDR2 SYGVQD (reference sequence). V was shortened by 2 bases and J by 13 bases, with 18 bases between the two germline ends. CDR3 length: 14 amino acids. The CDR3 nucleotides are TGCGCCAGCAGTGAGATGCGGAGCCAAGGGTCCCAGTACTTC. As protein: CASSEMRSQGSQYF.

This clonotype was counted at least ten times. The genes are TRBV27 and TRBJ2-5; D perhaps matches TRBD2 (5 bases). The CDR3 runs 13 residues. Germline V gene data show CDR1 as MNHEY and CDR2 as SMNVEV (reference sequence). V was trimmed by 2 bases and J by 5 bases, leaving 9 bases between them. CDR3 amino acids: CASSLLGGETQYF. The CDR3 nucleotides are TGTGCCAGCAGTTTACTCGGCGGGGAGACCCAGTACTTC.

The chain combines TRBV7-2 with TRBJ2-4; TRBD2 is a possible D gene (5 bases). CDR3 size: 16 residues. The germline V gene encodes CDR1 SGHTA and CDR2 FQGNSA. Trimming took 5 bases from V and 10 from J, leaving 24 bases between them. Here the CDR3 reads CASSVSGGWAQDIQYF. CDR3 in DNA: TGTGCCAGCAGCGTCTCGGGCGGGTGGGCCCAAGATATTCAGTACTTC.

At least ten counts were recorded for this clonotype. V is TRBV6-4 and J is TRBJ1-2, with 7 positions matching TRBD1. After removal of 2 bases from V and 8 bases from J, the junction contained 8 bases not matched to a gene. The germline V gene has CDR1 MRHNA and CDR2 SNTAGT. The CDR3 totals 14 residues. CDR3 nucleotides: TGTGCCAGCAGTGACAGAGAGGGGGCGGCAGGCTACACCTTC. Translated: CASSDREGAAGYTF.

Comment on this clonotype: The conserved closing phenylalanine or tryptophan is absent in this CDR3, likely reflecting a read error. This chain joins TRBV6-1 and TRBJ2-5; 11 nucleotides align to TRBD2. The J call could be wrong; TRBJ2-1 is a better fit for the DNA end. From germline, CDR1 is MNHNS and CDR2 SASEGT. The CDR3 spans 16 residues. CDR3 residues: CASSNPSGGPPESQFL. Written as DNA, the CDR3 is TGTGCCAGCAGTAATCCTAGCGGGGGGCCTCCAGAGTCCCAGTTCTTG.

Only one count was recorded for this clonotype. The chain is built from TRBV6-1 and TRBJ2-3; 8 bases map to TRBD1. V was pared by 8 bases and J by 0 bases, with 10 bases of the junction left unmatched. Per the germline V gene, CDR1 is MNHNS and CDR2 is SASEGT. The CDR3 runs to 16 residues. CDR3 coding DNA: TGTGCCAGCCAAGTCAGGGGGCCACTTAGCACAGATACGCAGTATTTT. This encodes CASQVRGPLSTDTQYF.

A few counts support this clonotype. The rearrangement uses TRBV6-1 and TRBJ2-7; TRBD2 agrees at 7 bases. The germline gives CDR1 MNHNS, CDR2 SASEGT. This CDR3 has 15 residues. Trimming removed 1 base from V and 2 bases from J; junction bases left unmatched: 5. The CDR3 here is CASSEEASGPYEQYF. The CDR3 DNA reads TGTGCCAGCAGTGAAGAAGCTAGCGGACCCTACGAGCAGTACTTC.

This clonotype was seen a few times. The chain carries TRBV27 and TRBJ1-3; 7 bases are a match to TRBD1. Trimming removed 6 bases from V and 1 base from J; junction bases left unmatched: 6. Germline V gene lookup returns CDR1 MNHEY and CDR2 SMNVEV (reference sequence). This CDR3 is built from 15 residues. In DNA, the CDR3 is TGTGCCAGCAGGGAACAGGGGACATCTGGAAACACCATATATTTT. This encodes CASREQGTSGNTIYF.

This clonotype came up many times. The chain couples TRBV10-2 to TRBJ2-3; TRBD2 agrees at 8 bases. The germline gives CDR1 WSHSY, CDR2 SAAADI. Trimming cost V 3 bases and J 1 base; bases outside gene matches: 9. This CDR3 has 17 residues. The CDR3 protein is CASSDGRGGQRTDTQYF. In DNA form, the CDR3 reads TGCGCCAGCAGTGACGGACGGGGGGGCCAGCGCACAGATACGCAGTATTTT.

This clonotype was found many times. The chain joins TRBV6-5 to TRBJ1-3, with D perhaps TRBD1 (6 bases). Trimming cost V 4 bases and J 2 bases, with 12 bases left between them. The germline V gene encodes CDR1 MNHEY and CDR2 SVGAGI. The CDR3 is made up of 15 amino acids. The CDR3 region is CASSLQGATGNTIYF. The CDR3 region has the DNA TGTGCCAGCAGTTTACAGGGTGCAACTGGAAACACCATATATTTT.

In its sample, this clonotype was seen a few times. As DNA, the CDR3 is TGTGCCACACTCGGGGAGGGCCGTAGTGAGCAGTTCTTC. Its protein is CATLGEGRSEQFF. The chain joins TRBV27 to TRBJ2-1; 7 bases match TRBD2. Per the germline V gene, CDR1 is MNHEY and CDR2 is SMNVEV (reference sequence). Germline trimming cut 10 bases from V and 9 bases from J; bases unmatched to any gene: 12. This CDR3 comprises 13 residues.

This clonotype was seen a handful of times. V is TRBV27 and J is TRBJ1-5; D unclear. CDR3 size: 15 residues. Germline V gene lookup returns CDR1 MNHEY and CDR2 SMNVEV (reference sequence). V gave up 0 bases and J gave up 0 bases, with 6 bases separating them. The CDR3 sequence: CASSLSPDSNQPQHF. The CDR3 bases are TGTGCCAGCAGTTTATCCCCAGATAGCAATCAGCCCCAGCATTTT.

Concerning this clonotype itself: One end of the junction fails to match germline, which may point to a read error. The chain has TRBV10-2 and TRBJ2-4, with TRBD2 as a possible D gene (6 bases). Looked up from germline, CDR1 is WSHSY and CDR2 is SAAADI. This CDR3 region has 14 residues. In DNA, the CDR3 is TGCGCCAGCAGTGGGCGGAGGGAGGAAAACATGCAGTATTTC. The encoded protein is CASSGRREENMQYF.

J is TRBJ2-1 and V is TRBV10-1; tentative D call: TRBD2 (7 bases). The end of the DNA is better explained by TRBJ2-7, so the J call may be wrong. This CDR3 region has 16 residues. In germline, CDR1 is WNHNN, CDR2 SYGVQD (reference sequence). The CDR3, as DNA: TGCGCCAGCGGGGGGTTCGGGGGCGGGGGCACAGAGACGCAGTACTTC. This translates into CASGGFGGGGTETQYF.

The chain has TRBV7-2 and TRBJ2-1; a possible D gene is TRBD2 (5 bases). The DNA matches TRBJ2-7 better at its end, which makes the J call doubtful. Germline-derived CDR1 and CDR2 are SGHTA and FQGNSA. The CDR3 has 14 amino acids. The CDR3: CASSLELGFYEQYF. The CDR3, as DNA: TGTGCCAGCAGCTTAGAACTAGGATTCTACGAGCAGTACTTC.

This clonotype was seen at least ten times. This rearrangement joins TRBV11-3 to TRBJ2-1; D is possibly TRBD2 (6 bases). V gave up 5 bases and J gave up 1 base, with 12 bases separating them. Germline CDR1 reads SGHNT; CDR2 reads YENEEA. The CDR3 runs to 15 residues. The CDR3 DNA sequence: TGTGCCAGCAGCCCCGGGACTGGTTCCTACAATGAGCAGTTCTTC. This translates into CASSPGTGSYNEQFF.

CDR3 sequence (DNA): TGTGCCAGCCGACGACAGGGTGGGAATGAGCAGTTCTTC. Residues: CASRRQGGNEQFF. The gene calls are TRBV6-1 and TRBJ2-1; 7 positions agree with TRBD1. The V segment lost 8 bases and the J segment 7 bases; nucleotides outside the gene matches: 8. This CDR3 is 13 amino acids long. Germline V CDR1 and CDR2: MNHNS, SASEGT.

This chain joins TRBV6-1 and TRBJ2-5, with 10 nucleotides matching TRBD2. Germline V lookup: CDR1 MNHNS, CDR2 SASEGT. V gave up 2 bases and J gave up 4 bases; unmatched junction bases: 7. The CDR3 covers 16 residues. The CDR3 loop is CASSETLAGGPETQYF. CDR3 DNA sequence: TGTGCCAGCAGTGAAACCTTAGCGGGGGGCCCAGAGACCCAGTACTTC.

This clonotype was seen repeatedly, ten times or more. The J gene is TRBJ2-1, the V gene TRBV12-3 or TRBV12-4, with TRBD2 matching 12 bases. This CDR3 contains 14 residues. With 5 bases clipped from V and 9 bases from J, the junction kept 5 bases outside the gene matches. CDR3 coding DNA: TGTGCCAGCAGTCTTAGACTAGCGGGGGCTGAGCAGTTCTTC. This sequence encodes CASSLRLAGAEQFF.

The table lists this clonotype with many counts. This chain uses TRBV11-2 with TRBJ2-1, with D unclear. Matching the DNA end better, TRBJ2-5 makes the J call doubtful. The length of the CDR3 is 15 residues. The V gene's germline CDR1 is SGHAT and CDR2 FQNNGV. The CDR3 sequence is CASSLVHSVAETQYF. DNA of the CDR3: TGTGCCAGCAGCTTAGTCCACAGCGTGGCGGAGACCCAGTACTTC.

V and J are TRBV6-1 and TRBJ1-3; D unresolved. The V end was cut by 2 bases, the J end by 0 bases, with 17 bases between. The CDR3 is 18 residues long. Germline loops: CDR1 MNHNS, CDR2 SASEGT. The CDR3 region has the DNA TGTGCCAGCAGTGAATCATTGGACTCATTTCTCTCTGGAAACACCATATATTTT. Amino acids: CASSESLDSFLSGNTIYF.

J is TRBJ2-5 and V is TRBV7-2; 9 nucleotides agree with TRBD1. In germline, CDR1 is SGHTA, CDR2 FQGNSA. Unmatched junction bases numbered 9, after V lost 4 bases and J lost 9 bases. The CDR3 consists of 14 residues. CDR3 DNA: TGTGCCAGCAGCTGGACAGGGGTCCAAGCGTCCCAGTACTTC. Translating it yields CASSWTGVQASQYF.

V is TRBV6-1 and J is TRBJ1-4; 7 bases are a match to TRBD1. Germline V gene sequence: CDR1 MNHNS, CDR2 SASEGT. V trimming: 2 bases; J trimming: 5 bases; junction bases outside the gene matches: 5. This CDR3 has 15 amino acids. The CDR3, as DNA: TGTGCCAGCAGTGAAAACAGGGGTGGAAATGAAAAACTGTTTTTT. Translation gives CASSENRGGNEKLFF.

Judged by abundance, this clonotype is medium-sized. Possible read error: a much larger clone is one base away. The J gene is TRBJ2-1, the V gene TRBV6-1, with 7 nucleotides matching TRBD1. The J call may be wrong; the DNA end is better matched by TRBJ2-7. Germline CDR1 is MNHNS and CDR2 is SASEGT. This CDR3 is built from 15 residues. The CDR3 bases are TGTGCCAGCAGCCTCACAGGGGTCATGAACAATGAGCAGTACTTC. Amino acids: CASSLTGVMNNEQYF.

In its sample, this clonotype was seen many times. The CDR3 loop reads CASSYDRANSPLHF. In DNA form, the CDR3 reads TGTGCCAGCAGTTACGACAGGGCTAATTCACCCCTCCACTTT. The rearrangement links TRBV6-5 to TRBJ1-6; 7 positions agree with TRBD1. The CDR3 covers 14 residues. Trimming removed 2 bases from V and 6 bases from J; junction bases left unmatched: 1. Germline CDR1 reads MNHEY; CDR2 reads SVGAGI.

As to this clonotype: The junction departs from germline at one end; a sequencing error may be responsible. The chain links TRBV10-2 to TRBJ2-3; TRBD2 aligns across 7 bases. Germline CDR1 WSHSY, CDR2 SAAADI. The CDR3 length is 13 residues. DNA of the CDR3: TGCGCAGCGGGGATGTGGGCCAAAGACATGCAGTATTTC. Translated: CAAGMWAKDMQYF.